This T cell receptor (beta chain) was captured by sequencing in a study of shared clonotypes between healthy human individuals. The assay was immunoSEQ multiplex PCR, and TCRdb's table has in-frame clones only and misses some. The data hold around 2,000,000 clones, with approximately 94% observed a single time. CD45RO-negative cells were positively selected for CCR7, leaving out terminally differentiated effector memory CD45RA+ cells. Input material: naive CD8+ T cells sorted from blood. The sequence came from a man between 18 and 35 years old in good health.

CDR3 sequence reads: CASSGLTGAYEQYF. As DNA, the CDR3 is TGTGCCAGCAGCGGTTTGACGGGAGCCTACGAGCAGTACTTC. The V call is TRBV27, the J call TRBJ2-7; the D gene is possibly TRBD2 (6 bases). Trimming cost V 6 bases and J 2 bases, with 14 bases left between them. Germline values: CDR1 MNHEY, CDR2 SMNVEV (reference sequence). The length of the CDR3 is 14 residues.